What follows is one T cell receptor beta chain and its context. Its specificity is not known. Constant-region reverse primers amplified full-length variable regions, followed by semi-nested Nested Universal Primer A PCR. Using its own MiXCR run on the 5' RACE reads, TCRdb lists one record per CDR3 protein. Of roughly 40,000 distinct CDR3 sequences in the sample, approximately 31% were seen once. Findings of the study overall: Tumor memory CD4+ T cell TCR gene usage was found to cluster with blood and lymph node memory CD4+ cells and with lymph node naive CD4+ cells.

Memory CD4+ T cells were sorted as CD4+CD45RO+CD25- cells. Germline V gene data show CDR1 as DFQATT and CDR2 as SNEGSKA (reference sequence). CDR3 length: 16 residues. The clonotype was recovered from a female donor with breast cancer. The V call is TRBV20-1, the J call TRBJ2-7; D possibly corresponds to TRBD2 (5 bases). Input material: memory CD4+ T cells sorted from a lymph node. Subset specified: memory CD4+ T cells, CD4+CD45RO+CD25-. Here the CDR3 reads CSITLTSGRRSYEQYF. In nucleotides, the CDR3 is TGCAGCATCACACTGACCTCGGGGAGAAGGTCCTACGAGCAGTACTTC.